Listed below are T cell receptor beta chains from one sample, sequenced in a study of blood T cell repertoires in COVID-19. Profiling relied on immunoSEQ multiplex PCR, and the TCRdb table lists in-frame clones only, not all of them. The repertoire holds some 190,000 clones, with approximately 83% as singletons. Sequencing was performed on peripheral blood. The source of these receptors is a man aged 55-75 years with acute or convalescent COVID-19. Each CDR3 is given with its conserved first and last residue. The D gene is left open where the match is weak. The size entry is marked missing in some rows and otherwise reads once, few, many or a size class.

j_call d_call clone_size v_call cdr3_aa cdr3_nt
TRBJ1-5 - - TRBV20-1 CSASESGGANNQPQHF TGCAGTGCTAGTGAGTCGGGAGGGGCTAACAATCAGCCCCAGCATTTT
TRBJ2-1 - - TRBV3-1/TRBV3-2 CASSQDEGSHGNEQFF TGTGCCAGCAGCCAAGATGAAGGGAGCCATGGCAATGAGCAGTTCTTC
TRBJ1-6 TRBD1 - TRBV6-5 CAGAQGALGNSPLHF TGTGCCGGGGCCCAGGGGGCCCTTGGTAATTCACCCCTCCACTTT
TRBJ2-2 TRBD2 - TRBV2 CAGRAGLAVNTGELFF TGTGCCGGCCGGGCGGGACTAGCGGTGAACACCGGGGAGCTGTTTTTT
TRBJ1-2 - - TRBV19 CASSIEGRLGGYTF TGTGCCAGTAGTATTGAAGGGAGGTTGGGAGGCTACACCTTC
TRBJ1-1 - - TRBV18 CASSPTTVNTEAFF TGTGCCAGCTCACCCACGACAGTGAACACTGAAGCTTTCTTT
TRBJ2-7 - - TRBV21-1 CASRPDRGNPYEQYF TGTGCCAGCCGACCGGACAGGGGAAATCCCTACGAGCAGTACTTC
TRBJ2-5 - - TRBV27 CASSSPSGSGRLETQYF TGTGCCAGCAGCTCCCCCTCCGGGAGTGGTCGGTTGGAGACCCAGTACTTC
TRBJ2-2 TRBD2 - TRBV11-3 CASSLVGTSTGELFF TGTGCCAGCAGCTTAGTGGGGACTAGCACCGGGGAGCTGTTTTTT
TRBJ2-3 - - TRBV3-1/TRBV3-2 CASSQKGGVGADTQYF TGTGCCAGCAGCCAAAAGGGCGGGGTTGGTGCAGATACGCAGTATTTT
TRBJ1-4 - once TRBV6-5 CASSYSQAGEKLFF TGTGCCAGCAGTTACTCGCAGGCGGGGGAAAAACTGTTTTTT
TRBJ1-2 TRBD1 - TRBV7-3 CASSAGQGPSTF TGTGCCAGCAGCGCCGGACAGGGACCTTCTACCTTC
TRBJ1-1 TRBD1 - TRBV6-5 CASTVTGMNTEAFF TGTGCCAGCACTGTGACAGGGATGAACACTGAAGCTTTCTTT
TRBJ2-7 TRBD1 few TRBV9 CASSPGDRGYEQYF TGTGCCAGCAGCCCCGGGGACAGGGGCTACGAGCAGTACTTC
TRBJ1-3 - - TRBV28 CASSSRGSGNTIYF TGTGCCAGCAGTTCCCGGGGATCCGGAAACACCATATATTTT
TRBJ2-4 - - TRBV6-6 CASSPSLEAKRRNIQYF TGTGCCAGCAGTCCTAGCCTCGAAGCCAAACGTAGGAACATTCAGTACTTC
TRBJ2-3 TRBD2 - TRBV7-2 CASSPMGGSGPGDTQYF TGTGCCAGCAGCCCCATGGGCGGGAGTGGTCCGGGAGATACGCAGTATTTT
TRBJ2-5 TRBD2 few TRBV3-1/TRBV3-2 CASSQDFFAGESKDQETQYF TGTGCCAGCAGCCAAGATTTTTTTGCGGGAGAAAGTAAAGACCAAGAGACCCAGTACTTC
TRBJ2-5 - - TRBV5-4 CASSLLGGRETQYF TGTGCCAGCAGCTTGCTTGGGGGCCGAGAGACCCAGTACTTC
TRBJ1-2 - - TRBV10-2 CASSERQGMSGYTF TGCGCCAGCAGTGAGCGGCAGGGAATGAGCGGCTACACCTTC
TRBJ2-1 TRBD2 - TRBV7-6 CASSFGLAPYNEQFF TGTGCCAGCAGCTTCGGACTAGCCCCCTACAATGAGCAGTTCTTC
TRBJ2-1 TRBD2 - TRBV7-9 CASSFTSASEQFF TGTGCCAGCAGCTTTACTAGCGCAAGTGAGCAGTTCTTC
TRBJ2-3 - - TRBV6-6 CASSYSGGDTQYF TGTGCCAGCAGTTACTCGGGGGGAGATACGCAGTATTTT
TRBJ2-7 - - TRBV11-2 CASSPGTYAYEQYF TGTGCCAGCAGCCCCGGGACTTATGCCTACGAGCAGTACTTC
TRBJ2-3 TRBD1 - TRBV18 CASSPGTGPSTDTQYF TGTGCCAGCTCACCTGGGACAGGGCCTAGCACAGATACGCAGTATTTT
TRBJ1-2 TRBD1 few TRBV5-1 CASSPGQYGYTF TGCGCCAGCAGCCCGGGACAGTACGGCTACACCTTC
TRBJ1-1 - - TRBV19 CASTSDGIPRTEAFF TGTGCCAGTACGTCCGACGGAATCCCGAGGACTGAAGCTTTCTTT
TRBJ2-7 TRBD2 - TRBV10-3 CAIRARGGSNEQYF TGTGCCATCAGGGCACGGGGGGGCTCGAACGAGCAGTACTTC
TRBJ1-1 TRBD1 medium-sized TRBV27 CASSPTGGFNTEAFF TGTGCCAGCAGTCCTACAGGGGGCTTCAACACTGAAGCTTTCTTT
TRBJ1-1 - - TRBV28 CASSLSPGNTEAFF TGTGCCAGCAGTTTATCGCCAGGGAACACTGAAGCTTTCTTT
TRBJ2-1 TRBD2 once TRBV14 CASSPGGARNEQFF TGTGCCAGCAGCCCGGGGGGAGCGCGGAATGAGCAGTTCTTC
TRBJ2-1 TRBD2 - TRBV7-2 CASSPPEGTSGYNEQFF TGTGCCAGCAGCCCCCCCGAGGGGACTAGCGGTTACAATGAGCAGTTCTTC
TRBJ2-7 TRBD2 - TRBV27 CASSYSSGAHEQYF TGTGCCAGCAGTTATTCTAGCGGGGCCCACGAGCAGTACTTC
TRBJ2-2 TRBD2 - TRBV19 CASSLTSGANTGELFF TGTGCCAGTAGCCTGACTAGCGGTGCGAACACCGGGGAGCTGTTTTTT
TRBJ2-5 - - TRBV19 CASRAGQGETQYF TGTGCCAGTAGGGCCGGGCAGGGGGAGACCCAGTACTTC
TRBJ1-5 - - TRBV28 CASSLRRVYQPQHF TGTGCCAGCAGTTTAAGGAGGGTTTACCAGCCCCAGCATTTT
TRBJ1-4 - few TRBV28 CASSLSLKGYEKLFF TGTGCCAGCAGTTTAAGTCTAAAGGGGTATGAAAAACTGTTTTTT
TRBJ2-7 TRBD2 - TRBV27 CASSRVGLGVYEQYF TGTGCCAGCAGTCGAGTTGGACTAGGAGTCTACGAGCAGTACTTC
TRBJ1-5 - - TRBV5-1 CASSNTTGYSNQPQHF TGCGCCAGCAGTAATACGACAGGCTATAGCAATCAGCCCCAGCATTTT
TRBJ2-1 TRBD2 once TRBV10-3 CAIRLAGEANEQFF TGTGCCATCAGACTAGCGGGAGAGGCCAATGAGCAGTTCTTC
TRBJ2-1 TRBD1 - TRBV2 CASSEAIDAGTGDNEQFF TGTGCCAGCAGTGAAGCGATAGACGCCGGGACAGGGGACAATGAGCAGTTCTTC
TRBJ2-1 TRBD2 - TRBV2 CASSEGLAGGPPQQFF TGTGCCAGCAGTGAGGGACTAGCGGGAGGCCCCCCTCAGCAGTTCTTC
TRBJ2-7 - - TRBV6-2/TRBV6-3 CASSPGTAGTRGTLYEQYF TGTGCCAGCAGTCCCGGGACAGCCGGGACTAGGGGCACCCTCTACGAGCAGTACTTC
TRBJ2-6 - - TRBV7-2 CASSLRGAVPSGANVLTF TGTGCCAGCAGCTTACGGGGGGCGGTCCCCTCTGGGGCCAACGTCCTGACTTTC
TRBJ1-1 TRBD1 - TRBV12-5 CASAPEGARTEAFF TGTGCTAGTGCCCCGGAGGGGGCGCGTACTGAAGCTTTCTTT
TRBJ1-2 TRBD1 medium-sized TRBV4-3 CASSQGRTGLSYGYTF TGCGCCAGCAGCCAAGGCAGGACAGGGCTGTCCTATGGCTACACCTTC
TRBJ2-5 TRBD1 - TRBV28 CASRQAISGTGAFVTQYF TGTGCCAGCAGGCAAGCCATCTCGGGGACAGGGGCTTTTGTGACCCAGTACTTC
TRBJ1-2 - - TRBV2 CASSEVPRGAGGYTF TGTGCCAGCAGTGAGGTGCCCCGGGGCGCGGGAGGCTACACCTTC
TRBJ2-7 - - TRBV12-3/TRBV12-4 CASSPGVSEQYF TGTGCCAGCAGCCCCGGAGTTTCCGAGCAGTACTTC
TRBJ2-1 - - TRBV24-1 CATSVPERQEQFF TGTGCCACCAGTGTCCCAGAAAGACAGGAGCAGTTCTTC
TRBJ2-7 - - TRBV6-5 CATRTQGSWQYF TGTGCCACCCGTACACAGGGATCTTGGCAGTACTTC
TRBJ1-3 TRBD1 few TRBV30 CAWRGSLGQGSGNTIYF TGTGCCTGGAGGGGGAGTTTGGGACAGGGATCTGGAAACACCATATATTTT
TRBJ2-2 TRBD1 once TRBV4-3 CASSQRQGWGGELFF TGCGCCAGCAGCCAACGACAGGGTTGGGGCGGGGAGCTGTTTTTT
TRBJ1-5 - - TRBV3-1/TRBV3-2 CASSRSGGNQPQHF TGTGCCAGCAGCCGGAGCGGGGGAAATCAGCCCCAGCATTTT